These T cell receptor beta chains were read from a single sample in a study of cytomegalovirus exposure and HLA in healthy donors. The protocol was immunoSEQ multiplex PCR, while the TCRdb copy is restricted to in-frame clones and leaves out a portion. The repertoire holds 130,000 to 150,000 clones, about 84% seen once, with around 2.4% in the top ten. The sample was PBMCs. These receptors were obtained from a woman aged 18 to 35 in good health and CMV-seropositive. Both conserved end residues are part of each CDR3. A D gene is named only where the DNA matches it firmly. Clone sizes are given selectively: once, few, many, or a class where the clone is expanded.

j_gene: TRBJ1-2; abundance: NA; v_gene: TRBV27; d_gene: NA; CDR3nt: TGTGCCAGCGGTGGTACTGGGCTCGGCTACACCTTC; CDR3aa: CASGGTGLGYTF
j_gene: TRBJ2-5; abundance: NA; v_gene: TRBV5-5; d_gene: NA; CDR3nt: TGTGCCAGCAACCCCCAGGGGTCTATGAAAGAGACCCAGTACTTC; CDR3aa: CASNPQGSMKETQYF
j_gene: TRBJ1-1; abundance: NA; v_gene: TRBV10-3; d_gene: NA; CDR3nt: TGTGCCATCAGTGCCCAGGGCGGCTACACTGAAGCTTTCTTT; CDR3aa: CAISAQGGYTEAFF
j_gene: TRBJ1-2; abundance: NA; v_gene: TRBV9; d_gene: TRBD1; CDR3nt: TGTGCCAGCAGCCCCGGGACAGACTATGGCTACACCTTC; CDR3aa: CASSPGTDYGYTF
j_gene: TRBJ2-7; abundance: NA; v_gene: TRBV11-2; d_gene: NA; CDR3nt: TGTGCCAGCAGCTTAACAGAGCAGTACTTC; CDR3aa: CASSLTEQYF
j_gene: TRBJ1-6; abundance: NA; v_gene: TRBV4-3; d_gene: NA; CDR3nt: TGCGCCAGCAGCCAGGGGCTCTTCGGGGGTTCACCCCTCCACTTT; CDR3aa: CASSQGLFGGSPLHF
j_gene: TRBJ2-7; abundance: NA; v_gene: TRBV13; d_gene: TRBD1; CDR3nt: TGTGCCAGCAGTCGTAGGGACAGGGGGCTCGACGAGCAGTACTTC; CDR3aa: CASSRRDRGLDEQYF
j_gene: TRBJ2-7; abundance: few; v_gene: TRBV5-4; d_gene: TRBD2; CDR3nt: TGTGCCAGCAGCTCCGGGACTAGCGTCTACGAGCAGTACTTC; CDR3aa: CASSSGTSVYEQYF
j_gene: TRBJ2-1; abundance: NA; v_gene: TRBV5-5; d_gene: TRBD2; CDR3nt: TGTGCCAGCACCGGGAGGGGCCCCCAGTACTACAATGAGCAGTTCTTC; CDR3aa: CASTGRGPQYYNEQFF
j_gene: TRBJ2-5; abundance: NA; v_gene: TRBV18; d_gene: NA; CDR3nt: TGTGCCAGCTCCCAAGCCGGGTACCAAGAGACCCAGTACTTC; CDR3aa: CASSQAGYQETQYF
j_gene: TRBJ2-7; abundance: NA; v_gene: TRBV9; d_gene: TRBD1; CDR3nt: TGTGCCAGCAGCCTAAACCGGGACAGGGTTTCGTCGAACGAGCAGTACTTC; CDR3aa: CASSLNRDRVSSNEQYF
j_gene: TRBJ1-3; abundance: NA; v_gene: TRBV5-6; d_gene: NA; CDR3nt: TGTGCCAGCAGCTTCCGTAGTGGAAACACCATATATTTT; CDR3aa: CASSFRSGNTIYF
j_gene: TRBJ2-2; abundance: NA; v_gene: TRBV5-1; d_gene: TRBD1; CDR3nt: TGCGCCAGCAGCCAGGGGACAGCGCTTAACACCGGGGAGCTGTTTTTT; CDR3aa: CASSQGTALNTGELFF
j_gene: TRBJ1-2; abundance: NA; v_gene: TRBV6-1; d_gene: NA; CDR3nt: TGTGCCAGCAGTGAAGTCGTCCGCTATGGCTACACCTTC; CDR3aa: CASSEVVRYGYTF